This TCR beta chain derives from a study of Ad26.COV2.S vaccination and SARS-CoV-2 variants. Whole-study results and caveats: Once vaccination had occurred, spike-specific CD8+ and CD4+ T cell responses reportedly showed substantial breadth.

Treatment meaning: over 15 received Ad26.COV2.S at low or high dose, single or two shots; several received placebo; per-sample allocation not given. Day 63 following the first vaccine or placebo injection was when the samples were taken. Comment on this clone: What it recognizes is unknown.

Only in-frame clones appear in the TCRdb table, and some are missing; sequencing was by immunoSEQ multiplex PCR. Of some 480,000 clones detected, approximately 88% appear once; the ten largest clones hold 10% to 15%. The sequencing here drew on peripheral blood, taken in a trial of Ad26.COV2.S vaccine versus placebo. This clonotype originated in a person between 18 and 65 years old who received the Ad26.COV2.S COVID-19 vaccine or a placebo.

CDR3 sequence (DNA): TGTGCCAGCAGTCTCGACACCTTATATGGCTACACCTTC. It codes for CASSLDTLYGYTF. The chain joins TRBV7-9 to TRBJ1-2; no clear D gene. Trimming shortened V by 6 bases and J by 5 bases, and 13 bases separated the two germline ends. Germline CDR1 SEHNR, CDR2 FQNEAQ (reference sequence). CDR3 length: 13 amino acids.